A selection of T cell receptor beta chains follows, all from one sample in a study of blood T cells in healthy people across ages. TCRdb ran MiXCR on the 5' RACE reads and lists one entry per CDR3 protein. The sample holds some 640,000 distinct CDR3 sequences, around half seen once. The sequencing sample was made of blood. These receptors were obtained from a woman aged 55-69 years in good health. Each CDR3 is given without its conserved first and last residue. Fields, in order: D gene, V gene, CDR3 length, J gene, CDR3 protein. The D gene is left open where the match is weak.

D gene: -; V gene: TRBV27; CDR3 length: 11; J gene: TRBJ1-5; CDR3 protein: ASSVRGLETQH
D gene: -; V gene: TRBV5-1; CDR3 length: 13; J gene: TRBJ2-3; CDR3 protein: ASSLVASITDTQY
D gene: TRBD1; V gene: TRBV27; CDR3 length: 17; J gene: TRBJ2-3; CDR3 protein: ASSPKSPFGTGRTDTQY
D gene: TRBD2; V gene: TRBV7-2; CDR3 length: 15; J gene: TRBJ2-1; CDR3 protein: ASSLGRPGLVYNEQF
D gene: TRBD2; V gene: TRBV5-1; CDR3 length: 15; J gene: TRBJ2-2; CDR3 protein: ASSLGTSAKNTGELF
D gene: TRBD2; V gene: TRBV18; CDR3 length: 10; J gene: TRBJ2-5; CDR3 protein: ASSPNGREQY
D gene: -; V gene: TRBV6-5; CDR3 length: 12; J gene: TRBJ1-4; CDR3 protein: ASGISATNEKLF
D gene: -; V gene: TRBV9; CDR3 length: 12; J gene: TRBJ2-5; CDR3 protein: ASSVAAGQETQY
D gene: TRBD2; V gene: TRBV12-3/TRBV12-4; CDR3 length: 14; J gene: TRBJ2-7; CDR3 protein: ASSKSGTVSSYEQY
D gene: -; V gene: TRBV21-1; CDR3 length: 17; J gene: TRBJ2-1; CDR3 protein: ASSNYLGLAGGKDNEQF
D gene: -; V gene: TRBV4-3; CDR3 length: 15; J gene: TRBJ2-6; CDR3 protein: ASSQDSSVVGSNVLT
D gene: -; V gene: TRBV20-1; CDR3 length: 14; J gene: TRBJ1-2; CDR3 protein: SAREFNVGRNYGYT
D gene: -; V gene: TRBV20-1; CDR3 length: 12; J gene: TRBJ2-3; CDR3 protein: SARDSGVGDTQY
D gene: -; V gene: TRBV20-1; CDR3 length: 13; J gene: TRBJ2-3; CDR3 protein: SARDRAGNSDTQY
D gene: -; V gene: TRBV18; CDR3 length: 16; J gene: TRBJ2-7; CDR3 protein: ASSLRGPSLEASYEQY